This T cell receptor (beta chain) came from a study of cytomegalovirus exposure and HLA in healthy donors. Produced via immunoSEQ multiplex PCR; TCRdb's table is partial and in-frame only. The data contain under 350,000 clones, 80% to 90% of them seen just once; the ten biggest clones take up around 1%. This clone was seen repeatedly, ten times or more. Separate from the roughly 700-subject first cohort, the roughly 120-subject validation cohort was the one that the donors belonged to. The V end lost 0 bases, the J end lost 1 base, and 7 bases lay between the germline ends. Germline CDR1 GTSNPN, CDR2 SVGIG (reference sequence). CDR3 size: 13 residues.

This sequence was found in a woman younger than 35 in good health and CMV-seronegative. The chain uses TRBV30 and TRBJ2-7; D gene ambiguous. The sequenced material came from PBMCs. The DNA for the CDR3 is TGTGCCTGGAGTGTAACCAGATCCTACGAGCAGTACTTC. This gives the protein CAWSVTRSYEQYF.